One sample yielded the 26 T cell receptor beta chains listed below, sequenced in a study of T cells of healthy individuals. TCRdb passed the 5' RACE reads through MiXCR, listing each CDR3 protein once. Here the sample spans about 41,000 distinct CDR3 sequences, approximately 5% being singletons. The receptors shown here come from a human donor in good health.

The CDR3 reads CASSTSRVDEQYF. The CDR3 region has the DNA TGCGCCAGCAGCACCTCCAGGGTTGACGAGCAGTACTTC. The genes are TRBV5-1 and TRBJ2-7, with a tentative D call TRBD1 (5 bases). The germline V gene has CDR1 SGHRS and CDR2 YFSETQ. V shed 4 bases and J shed 5 bases, with 13 bases lying between them. CDR3 length: 13 amino acids.

This clonotype was seen many times. V gene TRBV12-3 or TRBV12-4 combines with J gene TRBJ2-4, with D possibly being TRBD1 or TRBD2 (5 bases each). V was clipped by 6 bases and J by 1 base, with 19 bases between them. CDR3 length equals 17 residues. The CDR3, as DNA: TGTGCCAGCAGCCTCGGCGAGGGGTGGAGGGCCAAAAACATTCAGTACTTC. It codes for CASSLGEGWRAKNIQYF.

The chain joins TRBV20-1 to TRBJ2-1; tentatively, D is TRBD1 (6 bases). The CDR3 extends over 16 amino acids. V was pared by 1 base and J by 0 bases, with 13 bases between. Germline V gene sequence: CDR1 DFQATT, CDR2 SNEGSKA (reference sequence). In DNA form, the CDR3 reads TGCAGTGCTAGAGTACCACAGGGAAGCTCCTACAATGAGCAGTTCTTC. Its translation: CSARVPQGSSYNEQFF.

The chain uses TRBV6-2 or TRBV6-3 and TRBJ2-2; D gene unclear. CDR1 and CDR2 (germline): MNHEY, SVGEGT. V was pared by 6 bases and J by 5 bases, with 10 bases between. This CDR3 region has 13 residues. CDR3 nucleotides: TGTGCCAGCAGCACTCAAGGGACCGGGGAGCTGTTTTTT. Translation: CASSTQGTGELFF.

This clonotype was observed a handful of times. This chain connects TRBV12-5 to TRBJ1-2; 8 bases match TRBD1. J lost 4 bases, V lost 3 bases, and 10 bases had no gene match. The V gene's germline CDR1 is LGHNT and CDR2 FRNRAP. This CDR3 region has 16 residues. The CDR3 loop reads CASGLRDRPLFYGYTF. CDR3 bases: TGTGCTAGTGGTTTAAGGGACAGGCCATTATTCTATGGCTACACCTTC.

This clonotype was detected ten times or more. V is TRBV27 and J is TRBJ1-1, with D hard to call. CDR1 is MNHEY and CDR2 is SMNVEV in the germline V gene (reference sequence). The CDR3 covers 13 residues. V lost 5 bases and J 1 base, leaving 8 bases between the germline ends. As DNA, the CDR3 is TGTGCCAGCAGTCCCTATTCGAACACTGAAGCTTTCTTT. It codes for CASSPYSNTEAFF.

This clonotype was seen only a few times. The chain is built from TRBV7-3 and TRBJ1-6; D is undetermined. The germline CDR1 and CDR2 sequences are SGHTA and FQGTGA. The length of the CDR3 is 13 residues. Trimming took off 5 bases at V and 10 bases at J, with 12 bases between the two ends. Here the CDR3 reads CASSTAVLSPLHF. CDR3 sequence (DNA): TGTGCCAGCAGCACAGCAGTACTATCACCCCTCCACTTT.

There are a few counts of this clonotype. The CDR3 sequence: CASSPTIGTSTNEKLFF. The CDR3 DNA is TGCGCCAGCAGCCCTACGATAGGCACCTCAACTAATGAAAAACTGTTTTTT. This chain connects TRBV4-1 to TRBJ1-4; D is uncertain. The germline V gene encodes CDR1 MGHRA and CDR2 YSYEKL. V dropped 4 bases and J dropped 0 bases, with 15 bases sitting between them. The CDR3 consists of 17 residues.

The chain joins TRBV2 to TRBJ1-5; D gene ambiguous. The CDR3 is 12 residues long. Deletions cut 5 bases from V and 9 bases from J, with 11 bases between. Germline CDR1 SNHLY, CDR2 FYNNEI. The chain's CDR3 is CASSPGGGPQHF. The CDR3 DNA reads as TGTGCCAGCAGTCCAGGTGGAGGGCCCCAGCATTTT.

In its sample, this clonotype was seen many times. The chain combines TRBV2 with TRBJ1-1; D gene unclear. The CDR3 has 12 amino acids. Trimming took 7 bases from V and 4 from J, leaving 10 bases between them. Germline V lookup: CDR1 SNHLY, CDR2 FYNNEI. This chain's CDR3 is CASIPTLTEAFF. In DNA, the CDR3 is TGTGCCAGCATCCCGACGCTCACTGAAGCTTTCTTT. Variable domain in full (rest from reference TRBV2 and TRBJ1-1): EPEVTQTPSHQVTQMGQEVILRCVPISNHLYFYWYRQILGQKVEFLVSFYNNEISEKSEIFDDQFSVERPDGSNFTLKIRSTKLEDSAMYFCASIPTLTEAFFGQGTRLTVV.

This clonotype has only a few counts. V usage is TRBV14 and J usage is TRBJ2-7; D is possibly TRBD2 (7 bases). This CDR3 has 14 amino acids. Looked up from germline, CDR1 is SGHDN and CDR2 is FVKESK. V dropped 4 bases and J dropped 3 bases, with 13 bases sitting between them. CDR3 loop: CASSRGGLGYEQYF. As DNA, the CDR3 is TGTGCCAGCAGCCGGGGGGGCTTAGGCTACGAGCAGTACTTC.

This clonotype has at least ten counts. This chain joins TRBV20-1 and TRBJ1-6, with 7 positions matching TRBD1. This CDR3 comprises 14 residues. Germline-derived CDR1 and CDR2 are DFQATT and SNEGSKA (reference sequence). Losses at the gene ends were 2 bases for V and 7 bases for J; bases not matched to a gene: 5. The CDR3 region has the DNA TGCAGTGCTAGAAGGGGGCAACTAAATTCACCCCTCCACTTT. Translation gives CSARRGQLNSPLHF.

This clonotype was recorded many times. J is TRBJ2-2 and V is TRBV14, with D unclear. Germline CDR1 SGHDN, CDR2 FVKESK. V was trimmed by 0 bases and J by 1 base, leaving 9 bases between them. There are 16 residues in the CDR3. The CDR3 loop reads CASSQDWALNTGELFF. In DNA form, the CDR3 reads TGTGCCAGCAGCCAAGATTGGGCGCTGAACACCGGGGAGCTGTTTTTT.

This clonotype was counted at least ten times. V and J are TRBV12-3 or TRBV12-4 and TRBJ1-5, with D possibly TRBD1 on 5 matching bases. Between the trimmed V and J ends, which lost 7 bases and 2 bases, there was a span of 9 bases. The CDR3 has 13 amino acids. The CDR3 nucleotides read TGTGCCAGCAAGACAGAAGGCAATCAGCCCCAGCATTTT. It yields the protein CASKTEGNQPQHF.

A word on this clonotype: A much larger clone is a single base away; this may be a read error. V gene TRBV5-6 combines with J gene TRBJ2-1; 14 bases map to TRBD2. CDR3 length equals 16 residues. Germline lookup yields CDR1 SGHDT and CDR2 YYEEEE. This CDR3 is CASNPRLAGGHNERFF. CDR3 DNA sequence: TGTGCCAGCAACCCCAGACTAGCGGGGGGGCACAATGAGCGGTTCTTC.

This clonotype was counted between two and nine times. The V call is TRBV5-1, the J call TRBJ2-6; a weak D match, TRBD1 (5 bases). The germline gives CDR1 SGHRS, CDR2 YFSETQ. V was trimmed by 0 bases and J by 2 bases, leaving 12 bases between them. CDR3 length: 17 amino acids. The CDR3 region has the DNA TGCGCCAGCAGCTTGGCCCCCAGGGCAACTGGGGCCAACGTCCTGACTTTC. Its protein is CASSLAPRATGANVLTF.

This clonotype was recorded at least ten times. This chain links TRBV20-1 with TRBJ2-5; the D is unclear. Germline assignment: CDR1 DFQATT and CDR2 SNEGSKA (reference sequence). The CDR3 has 13 residues. V shed 3 bases and J shed 5 bases, with 13 bases lying between them. CDR3 sequence (DNA): TGCAGTGCTAGTGGGCCGGTCCTGGAGACCCAGTACTTC. As protein: CSASGPVLETQYF.

V is TRBV7-2 and J is TRBJ1-2; D unresolved. V lost 4 bases and J 7 bases, leaving 13 bases between the germline ends. CDR1 SGHTA and CDR2 FQGNSA come from the germline V gene. The CDR3 consists of 13 residues. The CDR3 bases are TGTGCCAGCAGCTCCAGGAACTGGTCTGGCTACACCTTC. Translation gives CASSSRNWSGYTF.

This clonotype was recorded at least ten times. The chain recombines TRBV15 with TRBJ2-1, with a possible D match to TRBD2 (5 bases). In germline, CDR1 is LNHNV, CDR2 YYDKDF (reference sequence). This CDR3 has 15 residues. V was trimmed by 0 bases and J by 3 bases, leaving 9 bases between them. This CDR3 is CATSRDLRDYNEQFF. The CDR3 bases are TGTGCCACCAGCAGAGATCTCCGGGACTACAATGAGCAGTTCTTC.

This clonotype showed up just a few times. V is TRBV7-3 and J is TRBJ2-3, with D maybe TRBD2 (5 bases). The CDR3 runs 15 residues. V gave up 1 base and J gave up 4 bases, with 12 bases separating them. The germline gives CDR1 SGHTA, CDR2 FQGTGA. In nucleotides, the CDR3 is TGTGCCAGCAGCTTAAACTCGGGATTGGCAGATACGCAGTATTTT. It translates to CASSLNSGLADTQYF.

The chain has TRBV7-8 and TRBJ2-5, with 8 bases lining up with TRBD1. Germline CDR1 and CDR2: SGHVS and FQNEAQ. This CDR3 region has 16 residues. V lost 3 bases, J lost 5 bases, and 11 bases stayed unmatched. CDR3 sequence (DNA): TGTGCCAGCAGCTTCAGGAGGGACAGGAGGTTGGAGACCCAGTACTTC. Its protein product is CASSFRRDRRLETQYF.

This clonotype has a count of ten or more. V usage is TRBV10-3 and J usage is TRBJ2-3; 7 bases fit TRBD2. V shed 10 bases, J shed 0 bases, and the junction held 10 bases outside the gene matches. Per germline, CDR1 ENHRY and CDR2 SYGVKD. This CDR3 comprises 15 residues. In nucleotides, the CDR3 is TGTGCCAGCAAAGGGGAGCGGGAAAGCACAGATACGCAGTATTTT. Translated: CASKGERESTDTQYF.

In its sample, this clonotype was seen a few times. The germline gene is not matched at one end of the junction; a read error may be the cause. This sequence joins TRBV4-2 and TRBJ2-7, with D unresolved. This CDR3 comprises 10 residues. Germline CDR1 reads LGHNA; CDR2 reads YNFKEQ. The CDR3: CASSQGRPAF. Written as DNA, the CDR3 is TGTGCCAGCAGCCAAGGACGGCCAGCTTTC.

This clonotype was observed many times. The V gene is TRBV5-5, the J gene TRBJ2-5; no clear D gene. In germline, CDR1 is SGHKS, CDR2 YYEKEE (reference sequence). This CDR3 is built from 14 residues. Deletions cut 4 bases from V and 5 bases from J, with 15 bases between. The CDR3: CASSTSARMETQYF. Written as DNA, the CDR3 is TGTGCCAGCAGCACCTCAGCCCGAATGGAGACCCAGTACTTC.

This clonotype was found a few times. The gene calls are TRBV27 and TRBJ2-5; TRBD2 matches at 7 bases. V shed 6 bases, J shed 3 bases, and the junction held 13 bases outside the gene matches. The CDR3 extends over 16 amino acids. Germline V lookup: CDR1 MNHEY, CDR2 SMNVEV (reference sequence). The CDR3 sequence: CASRALAGVFKETQYF. The CDR3 nucleotides are TGTGCCAGCAGGGCTTTGGCGGGGGTATTTAAAGAGACCCAGTACTTC.

The chain is built from TRBV20-1 and TRBJ2-1; 7 bases match TRBD2. CDR1 and CDR2 (germline): DFQATT, SNEGSKA (reference sequence). The CDR3 spans 13 residues. V was clipped by 0 bases and J by 10 bases; unmatched bases: 6. The CDR3 nucleotides read TGCAGTGCTAGAGATCCGACTAGCTGGGAGCAGTTCTTC. Translating gives CSARDPTSWEQFF.